This T cell receptor beta chain was captured in a study of blood T cell repertoires in COVID-19. Study summary: COVID-19 samples collected from the United States, Italy and Spain covered acute and convalescent phases.

Methods used by the authors: Amplifying reference gene primers gave estimates of nucleated cell counts. Assay used: immunoSEQ multiplex PCR; TCRdb lists only in-frame clones, some missing. V and J calls and clone size are those listed in that table; D and trimming were worked out from the DNA. The data hold some 240,000 clones, with 65% to 85% observed a single time. Clinical histories supplied by participants themselves formed the basis of cohort assignment. Recovered participants had two consecutive negative NP/OP PCR tests, healthcare professional clearance, or symptom resolution. This clone showed up just a few times. The sequenced sample consisted of PBMCs or T cells enriched from blood (not recorded which). The TCR originated in a man aged 50 to 59 who had recovered from COVID-19.

In DNA, the CDR3 is TGTGCCAGCAGCCAAGACTGGACAGCGAACACTGAAGCTTTCTTT. Its protein product is CASSQDWTANTEAFF. V usage is TRBV4-2 and J usage is TRBJ1-1, with D perhaps TRBD1 (6 bases). The germline V gene has CDR1 LGHNA and CDR2 YNFKEQ. The CDR3 is made up of 15 amino acids. Trimming removed 0 bases at V and 1 base at J, with 9 bases between.